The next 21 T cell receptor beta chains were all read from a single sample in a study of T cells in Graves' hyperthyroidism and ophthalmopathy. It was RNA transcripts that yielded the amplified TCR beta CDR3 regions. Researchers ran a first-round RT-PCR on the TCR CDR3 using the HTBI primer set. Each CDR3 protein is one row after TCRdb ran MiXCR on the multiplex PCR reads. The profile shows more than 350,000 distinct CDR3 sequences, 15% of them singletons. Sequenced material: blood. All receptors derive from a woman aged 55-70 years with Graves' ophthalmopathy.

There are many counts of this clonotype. As DNA, the CDR3 is TGTGCCAGCAGTTTAGGGGACGGGCACTATGAAGCTTTCTTT. Translating gives CASSLGDGHYEAFF. V and J are TRBV27 and TRBJ1-1, with a tentative D call TRBD1 (5 bases). Germline assignment: CDR1 MNHEY and CDR2 SMNVEV (reference sequence). Deletions cut 2 bases from V and 7 bases from J, with 14 bases between. This CDR3 spans 14 amino acids.

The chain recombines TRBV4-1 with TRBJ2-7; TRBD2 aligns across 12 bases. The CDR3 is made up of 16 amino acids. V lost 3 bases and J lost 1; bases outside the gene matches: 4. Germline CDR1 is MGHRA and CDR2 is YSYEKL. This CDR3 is CASSQTSGRFSYEQYF. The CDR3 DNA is TGCGCCAGCAGCCAGACTAGCGGGAGATTTTCCTACGAGCAGTACTTC.

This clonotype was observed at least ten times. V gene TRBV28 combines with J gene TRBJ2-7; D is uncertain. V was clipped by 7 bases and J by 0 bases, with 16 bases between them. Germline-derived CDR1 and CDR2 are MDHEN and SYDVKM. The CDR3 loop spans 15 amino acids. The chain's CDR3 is CASTLSAPSSYEQYF. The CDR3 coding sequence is TGTGCCAGCACCCTATCGGCGCCAAGCTCCTACGAGCAGTACTTC.

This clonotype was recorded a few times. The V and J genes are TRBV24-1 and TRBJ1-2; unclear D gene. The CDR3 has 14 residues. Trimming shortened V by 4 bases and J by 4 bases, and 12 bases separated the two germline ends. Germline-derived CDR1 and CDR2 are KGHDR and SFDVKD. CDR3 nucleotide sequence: TGTGCCACCAGTGAACGCCAAAGCCCCTATGGCTACACCTTC. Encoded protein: CATSERQSPYGYTF.

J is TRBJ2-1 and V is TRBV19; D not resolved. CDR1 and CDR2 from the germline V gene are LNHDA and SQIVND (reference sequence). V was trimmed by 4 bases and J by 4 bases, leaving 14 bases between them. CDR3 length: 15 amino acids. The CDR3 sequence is CASSTTGSRYNEQFF. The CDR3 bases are TGTGCCAGTAGTACAACCGGGTCGAGATACAATGAGCAGTTCTTC.

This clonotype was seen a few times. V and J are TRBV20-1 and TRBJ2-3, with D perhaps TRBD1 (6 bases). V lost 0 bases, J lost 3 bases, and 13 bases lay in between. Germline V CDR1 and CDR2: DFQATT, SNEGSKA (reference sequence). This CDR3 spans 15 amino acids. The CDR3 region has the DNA TGCAGTGCTAGAGATGGGGGCCAGGGAACAGATACGCAGTATTTT. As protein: CSARDGGQGTDTQYF.

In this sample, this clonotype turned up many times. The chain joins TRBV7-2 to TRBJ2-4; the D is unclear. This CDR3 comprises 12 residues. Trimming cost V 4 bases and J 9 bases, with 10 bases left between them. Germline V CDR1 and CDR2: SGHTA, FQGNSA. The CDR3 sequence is CASSSRLGIQYF. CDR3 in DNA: TGTGCCAGCAGCTCCCGACTCGGCATTCAGTACTTC.

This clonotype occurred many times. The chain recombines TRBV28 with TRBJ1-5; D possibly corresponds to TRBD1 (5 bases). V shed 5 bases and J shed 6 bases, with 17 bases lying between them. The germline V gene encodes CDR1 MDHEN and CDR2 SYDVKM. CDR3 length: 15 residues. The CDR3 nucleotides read TGTGCCAGCAGTCCTGAAAGAGGGGCATTTCAGCCCCAGCATTTT. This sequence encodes CASSPERGAFQPQHF.

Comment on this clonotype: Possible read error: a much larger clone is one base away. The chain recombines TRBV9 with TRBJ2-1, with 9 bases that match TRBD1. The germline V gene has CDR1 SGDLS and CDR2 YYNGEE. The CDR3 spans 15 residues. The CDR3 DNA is TGTACCAGCAGCGCCCGGGACAGGGCGTACAATGAGCAGTTCTTC. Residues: CTSSARDRAYNEQFF.

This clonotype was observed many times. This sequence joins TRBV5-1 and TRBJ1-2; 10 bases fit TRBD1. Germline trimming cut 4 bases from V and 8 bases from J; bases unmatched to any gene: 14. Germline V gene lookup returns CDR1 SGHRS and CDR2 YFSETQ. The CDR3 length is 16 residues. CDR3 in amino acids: CASSRRPGTGDYGYTF. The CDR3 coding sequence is TGCGCCAGCAGCCGCCGACCCGGGACAGGGGATTACGGCTACACCTTC.

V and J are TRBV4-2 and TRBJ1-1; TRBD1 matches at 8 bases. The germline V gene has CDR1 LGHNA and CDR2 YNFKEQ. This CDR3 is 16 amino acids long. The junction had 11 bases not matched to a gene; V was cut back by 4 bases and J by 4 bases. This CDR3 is CASSPIGQGGSTEAFF. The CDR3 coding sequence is TGTGCCAGCAGCCCCATTGGACAGGGCGGGAGCACTGAAGCTTTCTTT.

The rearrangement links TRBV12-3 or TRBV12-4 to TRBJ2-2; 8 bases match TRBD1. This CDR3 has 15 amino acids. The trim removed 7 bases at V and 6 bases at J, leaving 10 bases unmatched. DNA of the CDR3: TGTGCCAGCAAACCCGGACAGGGATCGTCCGGGGAGCTGTTTTTT. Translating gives CASKPGQGSSGELFF.

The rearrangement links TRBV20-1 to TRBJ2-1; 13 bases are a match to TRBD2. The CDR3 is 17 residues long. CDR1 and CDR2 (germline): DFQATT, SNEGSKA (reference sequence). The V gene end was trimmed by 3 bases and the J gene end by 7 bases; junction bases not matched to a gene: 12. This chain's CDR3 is CSASALLAGGKGNEQFF. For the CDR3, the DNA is TGCAGTGCTAGCGCATTACTAGCGGGAGGGAAGGGGAATGAGCAGTTCTTC.

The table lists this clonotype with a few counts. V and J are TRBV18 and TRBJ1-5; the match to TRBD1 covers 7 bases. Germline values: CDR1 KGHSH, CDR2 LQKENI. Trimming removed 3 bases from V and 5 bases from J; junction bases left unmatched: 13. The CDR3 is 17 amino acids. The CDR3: CASSPMRGTEIYQPQHF. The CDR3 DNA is TGTGCCAGCTCACCGATGAGGGGGACAGAAATCTATCAGCCCCAGCATTTT.

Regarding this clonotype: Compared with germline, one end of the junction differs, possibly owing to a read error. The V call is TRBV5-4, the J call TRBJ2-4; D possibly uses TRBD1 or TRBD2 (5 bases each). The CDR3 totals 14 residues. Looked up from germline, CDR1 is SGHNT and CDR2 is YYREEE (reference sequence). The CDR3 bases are TGCGCCAGAAGCCTATTTACGGGGCAAAACATTCAGTACTTC. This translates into CARSLFTGQNIQYF.

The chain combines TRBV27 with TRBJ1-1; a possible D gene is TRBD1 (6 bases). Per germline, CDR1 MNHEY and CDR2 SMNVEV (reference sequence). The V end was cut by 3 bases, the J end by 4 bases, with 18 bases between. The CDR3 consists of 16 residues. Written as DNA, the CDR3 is TGTGCCAGCAGTTTGATATGGAGGGGGGCCGGCACTGAAGCTTTCTTT. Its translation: CASSLIWRGAGTEAFF.

CDR3 coding DNA: TGTGCTAGTGGTTTGGGCCGTTCTAGGGCTAGCGGGAGGTGGGAGCAGTACTTC. It translates to CASGLGRSRASGRWEQYF. This chain uses TRBV12-5 with TRBJ2-7; 11 bases agree with TRBD2. The germline gives CDR1 LGHNT, CDR2 FRNRAP. Trimming took 1 base from V and 7 from J; bases not matched to a gene: 15. CDR3 length equals 18 residues.

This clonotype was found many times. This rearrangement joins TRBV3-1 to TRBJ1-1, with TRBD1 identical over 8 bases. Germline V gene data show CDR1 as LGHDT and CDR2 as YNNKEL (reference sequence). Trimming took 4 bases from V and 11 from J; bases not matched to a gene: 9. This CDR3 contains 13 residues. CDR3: CASSPGQGTSAFF. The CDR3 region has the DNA TGTGCCAGCAGCCCCGGACAGGGTACGTCGGCTTTCTTT.

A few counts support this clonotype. Written as DNA, the CDR3 is TGTGCCAGCAGTTCCGCAGCTGCGAACACCGGGGAGCTGTTTTTT. Amino acid sequence: CASSSAAANTGELFF. This chain uses TRBV28 with TRBJ2-2; no firm D call. From germline, CDR1 is MDHEN and CDR2 SYDVKM. The CDR3 runs to 15 residues. With 4 bases removed from V and 0 bases from J, the gap between germline ends came to 9 bases.

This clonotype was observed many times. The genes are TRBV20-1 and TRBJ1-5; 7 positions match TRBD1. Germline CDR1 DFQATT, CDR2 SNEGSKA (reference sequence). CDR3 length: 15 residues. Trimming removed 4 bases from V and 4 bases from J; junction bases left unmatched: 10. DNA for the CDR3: TGCAGTGCTAATTCCGGGACAGAGCTAAATCAGCCCCAGCATTTT. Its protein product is CSANSGTELNQPQHF.

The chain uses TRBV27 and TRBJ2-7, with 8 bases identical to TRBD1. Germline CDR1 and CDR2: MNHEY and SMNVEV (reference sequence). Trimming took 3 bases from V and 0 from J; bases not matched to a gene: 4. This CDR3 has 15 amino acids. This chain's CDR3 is CASSLYGTGSYEQYF. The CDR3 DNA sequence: TGTGCCAGCAGTTTGTACGGGACAGGCTCCTACGAGCAGTACTTC.